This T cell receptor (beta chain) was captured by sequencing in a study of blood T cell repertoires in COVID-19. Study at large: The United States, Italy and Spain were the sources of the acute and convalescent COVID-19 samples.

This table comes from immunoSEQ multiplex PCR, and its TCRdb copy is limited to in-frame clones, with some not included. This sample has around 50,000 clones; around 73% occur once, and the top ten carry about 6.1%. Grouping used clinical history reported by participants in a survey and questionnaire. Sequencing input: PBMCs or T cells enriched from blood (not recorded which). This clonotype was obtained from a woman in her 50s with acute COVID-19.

The CDR3: CASSLRVVDTQYF. The CDR3 DNA follows: TGTGCCAGCAGCTTACGGGTAGTAGATACGCAGTATTTT. The V gene is TRBV7-8, the J gene TRBJ2-3; no firm D call. The V gene's germline CDR1 is SGHVS and CDR2 FQNEAQ. This CDR3 spans 13 amino acids. V lost 2 bases, J lost 5 bases, and 8 bases lay in between.